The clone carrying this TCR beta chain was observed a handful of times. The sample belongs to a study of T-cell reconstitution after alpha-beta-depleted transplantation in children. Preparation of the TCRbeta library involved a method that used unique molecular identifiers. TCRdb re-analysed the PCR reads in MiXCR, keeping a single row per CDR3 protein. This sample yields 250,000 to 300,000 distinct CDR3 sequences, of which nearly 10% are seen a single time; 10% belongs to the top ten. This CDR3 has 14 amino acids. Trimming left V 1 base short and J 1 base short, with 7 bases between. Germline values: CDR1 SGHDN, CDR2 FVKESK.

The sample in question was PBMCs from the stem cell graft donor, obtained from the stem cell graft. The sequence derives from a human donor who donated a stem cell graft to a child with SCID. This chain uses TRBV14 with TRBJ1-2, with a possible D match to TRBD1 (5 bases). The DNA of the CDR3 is TGTGCCAGCAGCCAAGTGGGGGGTAACTATGGCTACACCTTC. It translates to CASSQVGGNYGYTF.